This T cell receptor (beta chain) was captured by sequencing in a study of blood T cell repertoires in COVID-19 (dated by TCRdb to 2020 to 2021). Study-level background: Samples from collaborators originated in the United States, Italy and Spain and spanned both the acute and convalescent phases of COVID-19. The prospective study material was composed of cDNA or gDNA derived from T cells, B-cell-depleted T cells, or PBMCs. The dataset comprised deeply sampled blood TCRbeta repertoires from subjects exposed to, actively infected with, or recovered from COVID-19. The repertoires were released in a freely available public database meant as a resource for research on the immune response to SARS-CoV-2. Samples were obtained from the ongoing ImmuneRACE study (first 160 participants) and from approximately 1,200 subjects provided by 6 global collaborators. Nearly every sample came with metadata listing a de-identified subject ID, COVID-19 status, age in years and sex. Where available, HLA class I and class II types were obtained from metadata supplied by the sample provider rather than from assay-based typing. Results the study describes overall, beyond this receptor: The quantity of clinical and demographic metadata differed by source and by participant and was supplied without curation.

Here V drops 3 bases and J drops 2 bases, and the junction holds 9 bases not matched to any gene. The CDR3 spans 19 residues, from the cysteine through the phenylalanine. The sequence is cut down to CDR3 DNA, 57 bases in frame from base 1. The germline V gene gives CDR1 as KGHDR and CDR2 as SFDVKD. About this clone: What antigen it recognizes has not been identified. Qualities for individual bases were not recorded, and no much larger clone is one base off.

TCRbeta CDR3 regions were amplified from genomic DNA using the immunoSEQ Assay, a bias-controlled multiplex PCR. On the authors' methods: The number of nucleated cells in each sample was estimated by amplification of reference gene primers within the assay. Sequence reads were collapsed and filtered to measure the absolute abundance of every unique TCRbeta CDR3 rearrangement. For each sample, productive Simpson clonality was calculated as the square root of Simpson's diversity index over productive rearrangements. TCRdb took this table from immuneACCESS and kept in-frame rearrangements with V and J called. Such tables lack part of the clones; where checked against another copy, unresolved V genes explain under half of the gap, and the rest is unexplained. Clone size and the V and J calls come from that table; the DNA yielded D and trimming. The table for this sample lists some 150,000 clones; approximately 78% of them were counted only once. Jointly, the top ten make up 5% to 7% of the sample.

Participants in the prospective study were aged roughly 18 to 95 years, lived in under 30 United States geographic areas, and enrolled through a virtual design. To assign participants to cohorts, the prospective study relied on clinical history that participants themselves reported in a screening survey and a study questionnaire. Recovered participants in ImmuneRACE Cohort 3 were defined as having two consecutive negative NP/OP PCR tests, clearance from a healthcare professional, or resolution of symptoms. Each participant in the prospective study had whole blood, serum and a nasopharyngeal or oropharyngeal swab collected by mobile phlebotomists. Participants in the prospective study had the option to provide additional blood draws and questionnaires over an approximately 2-month period. Prospective study blood samples were shipped either frozen or at room temperature before DNA extraction.

The source of this sequence is a woman aged 45-60 years who had recovered from COVID-19. This chain is built from TRBV24-1 and TRBJ2-5; TRBD2 fits 15 bases in the junction. Sequenced sample: PBMCs or T cells enriched from blood (not recorded which). This receptor has the CDR3 CATSDPGLAGGPGQETQYF. The DNA reads as follows: TGTGCCACCAGTGATCCGGGACTAGCGGGGGGCCCGGGACAAGAGACCCAGTACTTC.